The T cell receptor beta chain described here comes from a study of Ad26.COV2.S vaccination and SARS-CoV-2 variants. The germline CDR1 and CDR2 sequences are SEHNR and FQNEAQ (reference sequence). Trimming left V 5 bases short and J 5 bases short, with 10 bases between. CDR3 length: 13 residues. Whole-study findings and limits: Breadth and depth estimates from TCRs may understate total T cell responses. In vaccinated individuals, spike-specific CD8+ and CD4+ T cell responses reportedly displayed substantial breadth. Recipients given vaccine exceeded placebo recipients in spike-specific TCR breadth. Placebo recipients and vaccine recipients were similar in non-spike TCR breadth.

This clone was observed a handful of times. Its antigen is undetermined. Method: immunoSEQ multiplex PCR; TCRdb's copy keeps in-frame clones and lacks some. The sample contains approximately 140,000 clones, 86% of which appear only once. The sequence was collected from a human donor who had recovered from COVID-19. This rearrangement joins TRBV7-9 to TRBJ1-3, with no clear D. Here the sequenced sample was peripheral blood, taken after recovery from COVID-19. CDR3 in DNA: TGTGCCAGCAGCACAGAAGCGAGAAACACCATATATTTT. This codes for CASSTEARNTIYF.